This T cell receptor beta chain emerged from a study of blood T cell repertoires in COVID-19. Study-wide context: PBMCs, B-cell-depleted T cells, or T cells were the source of the cDNA or gDNA that made up the material.

Original processing methods: By means of reference gene primer amplification, nucleated cell counts were estimated. Sequenced by immunoSEQ multiplex PCR; TCRdb stores in-frame clones only, minus some. V and J calls plus clone size are reproduced from that table; the DNA served to infer D and trimming. The data contain around 190,000 clones, more than 80% of them singletons. The CDR3 is 14 amino acids. Germline V lookup: CDR1 MNHNS, CDR2 SASEGT. Trimming removed 0 bases at V and 6 bases at J, with 9 bases between. The sample consisted of peripheral blood. The TCR sequence derives from an older woman with acute or convalescent COVID-19. The chain carries TRBV6-1 and TRBJ1-5, with unresolved D. The CDR3 DNA follows: TGTGCCAGCAGTGAAGCGGTCTATGGTCAGCCCCAGCATTTT. Amino acids: CASSEAVYGQPQHF.